A single sample is the source of the 25 T cell receptor beta chains below, sequenced in a study of neurological immune-mediated disorders. TCRdb re-analysed the 5' RACE reads in MiXCR, keeping a single row per CDR3 protein. Counted here are some 60,000 distinct CDR3 sequences, 2% to 2.5% occurring once; the ten biggest clones make up 3%. The specimen sequenced was PBMCs. The receptor set was obtained from a man aged 50 to 59 with multiple sclerosis.

This clonotype showed up many times. The chain uses TRBV7-2 and TRBJ1-2; D gene ambiguous. The CDR3 sequence is 15 residues long. Trimming removed 1 base at V and 2 bases at J, with 11 bases between. The germline CDR1 and CDR2 sequences are SGHTA and FQGNSA. CDR3 residues: CASSLDPRANYGYTF. In DNA, the CDR3 is TGTGCCAGCAGCTTAGACCCACGGGCGAACTATGGCTACACCTTC. Together with reference TRBV7-2 and TRBJ1-2, the CDR3 gives the full variable domain: GAGVSQSPSNKVTEKGKDVELRCDPISGHTALYWYRQSLGQGLEFLIYFQGNSAPDKSGLPSDRFSAERTGGSVSTLTIQRTQQEDSAVYLCASSLDPRANYGYTFGSGTRLTVV.

Many counts were recorded for this clonotype. The genes are TRBV4-1 and TRBJ2-7; D possibly corresponds to TRBD1 (6 bases). V was trimmed by 2 bases and J by 5 bases, leaving 10 bases between them. Germline assignment: CDR1 MGHRA and CDR2 YSYEKL. This CDR3 has 13 amino acids. CDR3 protein: CASSQQGWNEQYF. The CDR3 DNA reads as TGCGCCAGCAGCCAACAGGGGTGGAACGAGCAGTACTTC.

This clonotype was detected ten times or more. The genes are TRBV27 and TRBJ2-2; D unresolved. Germline V CDR1 and CDR2: MNHEY, SMNVEV (reference sequence). The CDR3 contains 16 residues. V was pared by 3 bases and J by 6 bases, with 17 bases between. CDR3 protein: CASSFLSLSLPGELFF. CDR3 DNA: TGTGCCAGCAGTTTTCTCTCGCTTAGTCTACCCGGGGAGCTGTTTTTT.

At least ten counts were recorded for this clonotype. The V gene is TRBV5-1, the J gene TRBJ2-2; D unclear. V lost 7 bases, J lost 2 bases, and 12 bases lay in between. The CDR3 spans 14 residues. Germline CDR1 SGHRS, CDR2 YFSETQ. CDR3 loop: CASYDPPNTGELFF. The CDR3 DNA sequence: TGCGCCAGCTATGACCCACCTAACACCGGGGAGCTGTTTTTT.

This clonotype was recorded many times. V and J are TRBV12-3 or TRBV12-4 and TRBJ2-1, with a possible D match to TRBD2 (6 bases). Trimming pared 4 bases from V and 9 bases from J, leaving 19 bases between. The CDR3 contains 15 residues. CDR3 region: CASSSLAGTAIEQFF. Here the CDR3 DNA reads TGTGCCAGCAGTTCCCTTGCGGGGACCGCAATTGAGCAGTTCTTC.

This clonotype has at least ten counts. CDR3: CASSPLLTGGVDEQYF. The CDR3 region has the DNA TGTGCCAGTAGCCCCCTCTTAACAGGGGGAGTCGACGAGCAGTACTTC. The chain uses TRBV19 and TRBJ2-7; 8 positions agree with TRBD1. The J segment lost 5 bases and the V segment lost 6 bases, leaving 15 bases of the junction unmatched. CDR3 length: 16 amino acids. CDR1 and CDR2 from the germline V gene are LNHDA and SQIVND (reference sequence).

The V gene is TRBV6-5, the J gene TRBJ2-1; D is uncertain. The ends were cut back, 8 bases at V and 10 bases at J, with 12 bases in the middle. The germline CDR1 and CDR2 sequences are MNHEY and SVGAGI. There are 11 residues in the CDR3. CDR3 in DNA: TGTGCCAGCGGTCCCTCCTGGGAGCAGTTCTTC. Translated, it gives CASGPSWEQFF.

There are many counts of this clonotype. V and J are TRBV12-3 or TRBV12-4 and TRBJ1-2; D call uncertain. The CDR3 has 18 amino acids. Trimming removed 6 bases at V and 0 bases at J, with 23 bases between. This CDR3 reads CASSIQRFPVRTNYGYTF. CDR3 DNA: TGTGCCAGCAGCATCCAACGGTTCCCGGTACGGACTAACTATGGCTACACCTTC.

This clonotype was detected ten times or more. The rearrangement joins TRBV25-1 to TRBJ2-2; D uncertain. The CDR3 has 13 amino acids. Trimming shortened V by 4 bases and J by 7 bases, and 10 bases separated the two germline ends. Per germline, CDR1 MGHDK and CDR2 SYGVNS. The CDR3 here is CASSAGGDGELFF. DNA for the CDR3: TGTGCCAGCAGTGCCGGTGGAGACGGGGAGCTGTTTTTT.

This clonotype has ten or more counts. The rearrangement joins TRBV28 to TRBJ1-3, with D maybe TRBD1 (6 bases). V lost 6 bases and J 4 bases, leaving 13 bases between the germline ends. Germline-derived CDR1 and CDR2 are MDHEN and SYDVKM. The CDR3 totals 14 residues. CDR3 residues: CASRTGTFGNTIYF. CDR3 in DNA: TGTGCCAGCAGAACCGGGACATTCGGAAACACCATATATTTT.

This clonotype was recorded at least ten times. The V gene is TRBV5-1, the J gene TRBJ1-2; 7 nucleotides line up with TRBD1. Looked up from germline, CDR1 is SGHRS and CDR2 is YFSETQ. The CDR3 has 13 amino acids. The V and J ends lost 4 bases and 4 bases, in that order; junction bases with no gene match: 4. CDR3 DNA: TGCGCCAGCAGCATTGGACAGGCCTATGGCTACACCTTC. Its translation is CASSIGQAYGYTF.

This clonotype was seen many times. The chain carries TRBV20-1 and TRBJ2-3; D gene ambiguous. V lost 6 bases and J lost 0, with 1 base in between. The CDR3 has 10 residues. Germline values: CDR1 DFQATT, CDR2 SNEGSKA (reference sequence). DNA of the CDR3: TGCAGTGCGAGCACAGATACGCAGTATTTT. Translated, it gives CSASTDTQYF.

There are many counts of this clonotype. V gene TRBV20-1 combines with J gene TRBJ2-2, with 7 bases identical to TRBD1. Germline V gene data show CDR1 as DFQATT and CDR2 as SNEGSKA (reference sequence). The V and J ends lost 6 bases and 6 bases, in that order; junction bases with no gene match: 10. The CDR3 is 14 residues long. The CDR3 DNA reads as TGCAGTGCCAAAAAGGGGGCAGGATCCGGGGAGCTGTTTTTT. Translated, it gives CSAKKGAGSGELFF.

This clonotype was detected many times. The V call is TRBV20-1, the J call TRBJ2-3; no clear D gene. The CDR3 has 12 amino acids. The V end was cut by 2 bases, the J end by 1 base, with 4 bases between. Per germline, CDR1 DFQATT and CDR2 SNEGSKA (reference sequence). The CDR3 sequence is CSARRRTDTQYF. The CDR3 nucleotides are TGCAGTGCTAGAAGACGCACAGATACGCAGTATTTT.

This clonotype occurred a few times. The junction shows a germline mismatch at one end, possibly a read error. This chain links TRBV5-5 with TRBJ1-5; TRBD1 is a possible D gene (5 bases). The CDR3 consists of 15 residues. Germline-derived CDR1 and CDR2 are SGHKS and YYEKEE (reference sequence). The DNA of the CDR3 is TGTGCCAGCAGCTTAAACAGGTATAGCAATAAGACCCAGAATTTT. Translation gives CASSLNRYSNKTQNF.

This clonotype has a count of ten or more. This chain links TRBV5-1 with TRBJ2-3; TRBD2 matches 15 bases. The trim removed 0 bases at V and 5 bases at J, leaving 4 bases unmatched. This CDR3 is 17 amino acids long. Germline loops: CDR1 SGHRS, CDR2 YFSETQ. The CDR3 spells CASSLGTSGGAIDTQYF. Here the CDR3 DNA reads TGCGCCAGCAGCTTGGGGACTAGCGGGGGGGCCATAGATACGCAGTATTTT.

This clonotype was seen at least ten times. A single base separates this from a much larger clone, so it may be a read error. The V and J genes are TRBV6-2 or TRBV6-3 and TRBJ1-5; TRBD1 might be the D (5 bases). V was pared by 7 bases and J by 1 base, with 8 bases between. CDR3 length equals 13 residues. Germline loops: CDR1 MNHEY, CDR2 SVGEGT. CDR3 coding DNA: TGTGCCAGCAACCGGGACAGCAATCAGCCCCAGCATTTT. Translated: CASNRDSNQPQHF.

In this sample, this clonotype turned up many times. The CDR3 DNA reads as TGCGCCAGCAGCTTGGCCCAACAGGGTGGTGAAAAACTGTTTTTT. It codes for CASSLAQQGGEKLFF. The V gene is TRBV5-1, the J gene TRBJ1-4; D is possibly TRBD1 (6 bases). Trimming stripped 0 bases from V and 7 bases from J, with 13 bases between. The V gene's germline CDR1 is SGHRS and CDR2 YFSETQ. The CDR3 runs to 15 residues.

At least ten counts were recorded for this clonotype. V is TRBV7-9 and J is TRBJ2-5, with D perhaps being TRBD1 or TRBD2 (6 bases each). The V gene lost 7 bases and the J gene lost 4 bases, with 19 bases spanning the gap. This CDR3 contains 15 residues. CDR1 and CDR2 from the germline V gene are SEHNR and FQNEAQ (reference sequence). CDR3 DNA sequence: TGTGCCAGCACCATCCCCCGAGGGGGGCTAGAGACCCAGTACTTC. Translated: CASTIPRGGLETQYF.

The rearrangement uses TRBV7-9 and TRBJ2-7; D remains ambiguous. The ends were cut back, 7 bases at V and 7 bases at J, with 17 bases in the middle. The CDR3 consists of 13 residues. Germline CDR1 is SEHNR and CDR2 is FQNEAQ (reference sequence). CDR3 region: CASTLKGIGEQYF. CDR3 DNA sequence: TGTGCCAGCACCCTGAAGGGAATTGGGGAGCAGTACTTC.

This clonotype appeared many times. This chain uses TRBV20-1 with TRBJ2-1; D remains unclear. Trimming stripped 3 bases from V and 8 bases from J, with 11 bases between. Germline assignment: CDR1 DFQATT and CDR2 SNEGSKA (reference sequence). This CDR3 spans 12 amino acids. This CDR3 is CSASQKNHEQFF. For the CDR3, the DNA is TGCAGTGCTAGCCAGAAAAACCATGAGCAGTTCTTC.

This clonotype was counted at least ten times. The V call is TRBV6-5, the J call TRBJ1-3, with a weak D call TRBD1 (6 bases). The CDR3 length is 16 residues. Trimming took 0 bases from V and 0 from J, leaving 9 bases between them. CDR1 MNHEY and CDR2 SVGAGI come from the germline V gene. The CDR3 sequence is CASSYSMGASGNTIYF. The CDR3 bases are TGTGCCAGCAGTTACTCGATGGGGGCCTCTGGAAACACCATATATTTT.

At least ten counts were recorded for this clonotype. The chain links TRBV27 to TRBJ2-1; 9 bases map to TRBD1. The CDR3 has 16 amino acids. Germline-derived CDR1 and CDR2 are MNHEY and SMNVEV (reference sequence). Germline trimming cut 5 bases from V and 7 bases from J; bases unmatched to any gene: 12. The DNA of the CDR3 is TGTGCCAGCAGTCCCCGGGGAACAGGGGGCTGGAATGAGCAGTTCTTC. This gives the protein CASSPRGTGGWNEQFF.

The table lists this clonotype with many counts. The V gene is TRBV5-1, the J gene TRBJ1-1; D uncertain. The V gene lost 1 base and the J gene lost 8 bases, with 18 bases spanning the gap. This CDR3 spans 15 amino acids. Germline values: CDR1 SGHRS, CDR2 YFSETQ. CDR3 sequence: CASSLPKPLTSEAFF. DNA of the CDR3: TGCGCCAGCAGCTTGCCAAAGCCTCTGACAAGCGAAGCTTTCTTT.

At least ten counts were recorded for this clonotype. The CDR3 DNA reads TGCAGTGCTAGAGTGAGCAGAGCACAGCCCCAGCATTTT. Residues: CSARVSRAQPQHF. The chain has TRBV20-1 and TRBJ1-5; D gene uncertain. This CDR3 is built from 13 residues. Germline-derived CDR1 and CDR2 are DFQATT and SNEGSKA (reference sequence). V dropped 1 base and J dropped 7 bases, with 11 bases sitting between them.